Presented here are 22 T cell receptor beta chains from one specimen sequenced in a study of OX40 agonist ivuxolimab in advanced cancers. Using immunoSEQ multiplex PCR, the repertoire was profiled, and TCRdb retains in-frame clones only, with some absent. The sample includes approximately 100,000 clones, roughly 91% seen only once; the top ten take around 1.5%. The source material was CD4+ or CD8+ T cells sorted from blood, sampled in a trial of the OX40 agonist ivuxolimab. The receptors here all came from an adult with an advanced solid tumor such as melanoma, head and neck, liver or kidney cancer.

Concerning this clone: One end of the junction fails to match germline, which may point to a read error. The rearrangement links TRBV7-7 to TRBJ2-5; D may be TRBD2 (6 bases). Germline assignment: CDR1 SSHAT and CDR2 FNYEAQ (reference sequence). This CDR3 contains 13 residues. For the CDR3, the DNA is TGTGCTAGCAGCCGGGACTTCCAAGAGACCCAGTACTTC. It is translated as CASSRDFQETQYF. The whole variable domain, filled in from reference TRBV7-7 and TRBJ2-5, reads GAGVSQSPRYKVTKRGQDVTLRCDPISSHATLYWYQQALGQGPEFLTYFNYEAQPDKSGLPSDRFSAERPEGSISTLTIQRTEQRDSAMYRCASSRDFQETQYFGPGTRLLVL.

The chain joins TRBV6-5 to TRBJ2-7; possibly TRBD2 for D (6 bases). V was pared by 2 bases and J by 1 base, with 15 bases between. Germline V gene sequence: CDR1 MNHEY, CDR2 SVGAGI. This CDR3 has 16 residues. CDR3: CASSYRYSRGSYEQYF. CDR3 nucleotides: TGTGCCAGCAGTTACCGTTATTCGCGGGGTTCCTACGAGCAGTACTTC.

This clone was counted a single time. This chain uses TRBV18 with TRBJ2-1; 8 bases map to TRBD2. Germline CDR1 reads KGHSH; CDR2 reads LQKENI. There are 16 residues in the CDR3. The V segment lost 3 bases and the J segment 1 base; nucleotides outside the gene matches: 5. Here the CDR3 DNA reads TGTGCCAGCTCACCTGGGCTAGCGGGTTCCTACAATGAGCAGTTCTTC. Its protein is CASSPGLAGSYNEQFF.

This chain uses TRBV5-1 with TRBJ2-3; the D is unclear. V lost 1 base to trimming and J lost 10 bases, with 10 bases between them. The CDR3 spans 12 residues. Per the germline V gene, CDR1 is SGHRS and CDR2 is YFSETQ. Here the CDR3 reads CASSLSMESQYF. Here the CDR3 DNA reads TGCGCCAGCAGCTTGAGCATGGAATCGCAGTATTTT.

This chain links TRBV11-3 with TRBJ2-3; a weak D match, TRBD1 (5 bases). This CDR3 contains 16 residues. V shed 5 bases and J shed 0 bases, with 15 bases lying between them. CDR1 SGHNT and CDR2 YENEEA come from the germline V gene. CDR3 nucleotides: TGTGCCAGCAGCCTTCCAGGGCCCGAAAGCACAGATACGCAGTATTTT. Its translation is CASSLPGPESTDTQYF.

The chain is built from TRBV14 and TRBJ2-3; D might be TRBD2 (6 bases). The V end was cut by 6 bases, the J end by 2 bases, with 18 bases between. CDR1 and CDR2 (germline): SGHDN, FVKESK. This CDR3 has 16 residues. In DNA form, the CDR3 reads TGTGCCAGCAGTAGACAGCGGGCCAGCCCCACAGATACGCAGTATTTT. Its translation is CASSRQRASPTDTQYF.

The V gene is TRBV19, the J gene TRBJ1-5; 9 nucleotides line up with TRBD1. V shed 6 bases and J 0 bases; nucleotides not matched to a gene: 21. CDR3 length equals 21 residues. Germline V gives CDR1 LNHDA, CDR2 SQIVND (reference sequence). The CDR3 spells CASRERVNRGRELISNQPQHF. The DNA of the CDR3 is TGTGCCAGTAGGGAAAGAGTAAACAGGGGGCGCGAGCTAATTAGCAATCAGCCCCAGCATTTT.

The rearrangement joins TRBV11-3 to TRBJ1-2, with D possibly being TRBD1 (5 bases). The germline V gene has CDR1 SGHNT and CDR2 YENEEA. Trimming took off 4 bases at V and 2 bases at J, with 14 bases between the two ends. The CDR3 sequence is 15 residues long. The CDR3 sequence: CASSWGGDLNYGYTF. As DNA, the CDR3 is TGTGCCAGCAGCTGGGGGGGAGATCTCAACTATGGCTACACCTTC.

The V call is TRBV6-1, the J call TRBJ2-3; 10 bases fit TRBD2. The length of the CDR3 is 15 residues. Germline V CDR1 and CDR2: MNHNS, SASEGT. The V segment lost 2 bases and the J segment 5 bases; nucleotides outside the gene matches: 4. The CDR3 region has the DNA TGTGCCAGCAGTGAACTAGCGGGAGACATAGATACGCAGTATTTT. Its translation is CASSELAGDIDTQYF.

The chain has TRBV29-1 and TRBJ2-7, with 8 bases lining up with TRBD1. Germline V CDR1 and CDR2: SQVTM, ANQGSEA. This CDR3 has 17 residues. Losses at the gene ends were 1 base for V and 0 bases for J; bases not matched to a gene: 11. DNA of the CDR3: TGCAGCGTTGAAGTAGGGGAAGACAGGGGAGTCTCCTACGAGCAGTACTTC. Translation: CSVEVGEDRGVSYEQYF.

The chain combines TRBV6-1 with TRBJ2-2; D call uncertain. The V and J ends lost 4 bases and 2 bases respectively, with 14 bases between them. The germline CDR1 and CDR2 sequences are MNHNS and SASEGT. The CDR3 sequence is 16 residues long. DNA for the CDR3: TGTGCCAGCAGTGTCCCTTGGCCCCCTAACACCGGGGAGCTGTTTTTT. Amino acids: CASSVPWPPNTGELFF.

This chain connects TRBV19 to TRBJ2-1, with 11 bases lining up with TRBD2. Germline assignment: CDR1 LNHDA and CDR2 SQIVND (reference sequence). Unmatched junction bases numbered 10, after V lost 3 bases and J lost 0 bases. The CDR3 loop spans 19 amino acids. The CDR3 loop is CASSMRGLAGYTSYNEQFF. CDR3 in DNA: TGTGCCAGTAGTATGCGTGGACTAGCGGGTTACACCTCCTACAATGAGCAGTTCTTC.

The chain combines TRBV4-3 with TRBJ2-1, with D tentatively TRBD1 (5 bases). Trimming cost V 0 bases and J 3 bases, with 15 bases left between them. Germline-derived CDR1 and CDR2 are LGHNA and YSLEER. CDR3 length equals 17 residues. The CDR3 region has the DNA TGCGCCAGCAGCCAAGATTGGTTGGGGCTAGTCTACAATGAGCAGTTCTTC. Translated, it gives CASSQDWLGLVYNEQFF.

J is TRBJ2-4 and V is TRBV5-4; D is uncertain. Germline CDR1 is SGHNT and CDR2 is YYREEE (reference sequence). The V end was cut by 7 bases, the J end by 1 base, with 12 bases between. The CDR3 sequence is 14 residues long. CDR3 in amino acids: CASGQWWAKNIQYF. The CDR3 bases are TGTGCCAGCGGGCAGTGGTGGGCCAAAAACATTCAGTACTTC.

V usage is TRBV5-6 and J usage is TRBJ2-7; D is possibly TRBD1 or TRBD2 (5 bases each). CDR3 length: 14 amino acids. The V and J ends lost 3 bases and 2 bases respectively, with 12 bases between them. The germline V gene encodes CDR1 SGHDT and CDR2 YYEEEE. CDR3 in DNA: TGTGCCAGCAGCTGGGGGACGGCTGCCTACGAGCAGTACTTC. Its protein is CASSWGTAAYEQYF.

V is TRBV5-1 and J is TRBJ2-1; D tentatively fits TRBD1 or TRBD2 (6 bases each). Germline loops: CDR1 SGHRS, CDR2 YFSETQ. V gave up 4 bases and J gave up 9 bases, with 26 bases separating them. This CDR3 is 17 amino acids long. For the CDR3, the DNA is TGCGCCAGCAGCCCCCAGGGGTTAGTCCCTCTCGGGGGTGAGCAGTTCTTC. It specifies CASSPQGLVPLGGEQFF.

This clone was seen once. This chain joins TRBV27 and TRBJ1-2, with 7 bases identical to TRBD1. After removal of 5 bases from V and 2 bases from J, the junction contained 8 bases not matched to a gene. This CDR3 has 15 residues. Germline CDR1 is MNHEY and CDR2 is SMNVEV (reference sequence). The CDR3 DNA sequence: TGTGCCAGCAGTGTGATGGGACAGTCCAACTATGGCTACACCTTC. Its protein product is CASSVMGQSNYGYTF.

The CDR3 region has the DNA TGTGCCACCAGCAGAGATGGGAGTAGCGGGAGGTATGAGCAGTACTTC. This sequence encodes CATSRDGSSGRYEQYF. This rearrangement joins TRBV15 to TRBJ2-7; 10 bases are a match to TRBD2. The germline V gene has CDR1 LNHNV and CDR2 YYDKDF (reference sequence). With 0 bases clipped from V and 7 bases from J, the junction kept 9 bases outside the gene matches. The CDR3 has 16 amino acids.

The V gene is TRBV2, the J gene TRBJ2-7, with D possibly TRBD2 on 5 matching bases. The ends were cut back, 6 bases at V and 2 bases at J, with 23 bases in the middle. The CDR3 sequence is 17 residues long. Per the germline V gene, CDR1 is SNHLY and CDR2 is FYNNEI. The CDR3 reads CASRRPPLRSRAYEQYF. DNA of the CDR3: TGTGCCAGCAGGAGGCCCCCTCTAAGATCGAGGGCCTACGAGCAGTACTTC.

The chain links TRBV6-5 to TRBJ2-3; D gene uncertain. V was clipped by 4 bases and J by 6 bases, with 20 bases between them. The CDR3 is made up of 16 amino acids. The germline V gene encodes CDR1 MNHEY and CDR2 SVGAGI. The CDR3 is CASSSLRVLQRDTQYF. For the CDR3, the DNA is TGTGCCAGCAGTTCGCTAAGGGTATTACAGCGTGATACGCAGTATTTT.

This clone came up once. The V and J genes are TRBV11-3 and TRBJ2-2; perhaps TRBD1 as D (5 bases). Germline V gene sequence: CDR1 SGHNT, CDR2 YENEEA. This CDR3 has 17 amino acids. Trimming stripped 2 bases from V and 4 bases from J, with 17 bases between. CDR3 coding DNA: TGTGCCAGCAGCTTACGAGTTGTACAGGTTGTCACCGGGGAGCTGTTTTTT. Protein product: CASSLRVVQVVTGELFF.

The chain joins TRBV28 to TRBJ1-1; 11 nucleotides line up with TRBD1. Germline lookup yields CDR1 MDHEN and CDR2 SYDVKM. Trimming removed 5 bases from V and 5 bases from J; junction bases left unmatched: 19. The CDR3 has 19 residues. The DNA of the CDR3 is TGTGCCAGCAGTATACTATTAGGCGGACAGGGGGCTGGGAAGACTGAAGCTTTCTTT. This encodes CASSILLGGQGAGKTEAFF.